This TCR beta chain appears in the sequencing data of a study of identical twins. A universal primer site was added by template switching, and unique molecular identifiers were carried by the cDNA. TCRdb used MiXCR to reprocess the 5' RACE reads, holding one entry per CDR3 protein. Of hundreds of thousands of distinct CDR3 sequences listed, roughly 8% are singletons. Study outcomes and limitations: The study found excess low generation probability among twin-shared out-of-frame alpha sequences.

Trimming took off 8 bases at V and 0 bases at J, with 9 bases between the two ends. Germline-derived CDR1 and CDR2 are SQVTM and ANQGSEA. The CDR3 covers 12 residues. This clonotype was counted a few times. Its antigen is still unknown. These same data were also listed under a study on yellow fever vaccine responses in identical twins.

This clonotype originated in a young woman in good health. The chain joins TRBV29-1 to TRBJ2-3; D not certain. The sample was PBMCs. The CDR3 bases are TGCAGCCTTCGGGCTAGCACAGATACGCAGTATTTT. Encoded protein: CSLRASTDTQYF.